Here is one T cell receptor beta chain with its context. The sample belongs to a study of blood T cell repertoires in COVID-19. Sequencing was performed with immunoSEQ multiplex PCR; in TCRdb, only in-frame clones are kept and a portion is missing. The sample consists of about 410,000 clones, approximately 90% of them appearing once. The CDR3 is 16 residues long. V shed 5 bases and J 0 bases; nucleotides not matched to a gene: 6. Germline V gene sequence: CDR1 SNHLY, CDR2 FYNNEI. The sequenced material came from peripheral blood. The chain recombines TRBV2 with TRBJ1-3; TRBD1 agrees at 8 bases. This TCR was sampled from a woman aged 25 to 45 with active or convalescent COVID-19. In DNA form, the CDR3 reads TGTGCCAGCAGTACTCAGGGGGCACTCTCTGGAAACACCATATATTTT. This encodes CASSTQGALSGNTIYF.